The source of this TCR beta chain is a study of blood T cell repertoires in COVID-19. The data were produced by immunoSEQ multiplex PCR, yet TCRdb's version contains in-frame clones alone and is incomplete. This table has more than 140,000 clones, around 84% appearing once. The CDR3 covers 16 residues. The V gene's germline CDR1 is SQVTM and CDR2 ANQGSEA. Trimming cost V 2 bases and J 1 base, with 16 bases left between them. The chain is built from TRBV29-1 and TRBJ2-3; TRBD1 is a possible D gene (5 bases). The source of this sequence is a woman in her fifties or sixties in a cohort sampled during active or convalescent COVID-19. Sequencing used peripheral blood. The CDR3 DNA reads as TGCAGCGTTGAACGGACAAGGGGCGCGGGCACAGATACGCAGTATTTT. Translating gives CSVERTRGAGTDTQYF.